This entry lists 8 T cell receptor beta chains sequenced from one sample in a study of T-cell memory formation after mild COVID-19. One entry per CDR3 protein, called by TCRdb with MiXCR from the 5' RACE reads. The table lists under 200,000 distinct CDR3 sequences, about 28% of them singletons. What was sequenced was PBMCs or a T cell subset sorted from them (not recorded which). Receptor source: an adult woman who had mild COVID-19 (a few samples of this study predate the infection). Cell type and time point are not known.

The rearrangement links TRBV5-1 to TRBJ2-1; D is undetermined. CDR3 size: 14 residues. The ends were cut back, 5 bases at V and 3 bases at J, with 12 bases in the middle. Germline CDR1 and CDR2: SGHRS and YFSETQ. The DNA for the CDR3 is TGCGCCAGCAGTAGAGCCTTGGACTACAATGAGCAGTTCTTC. Translating it yields CASSRALDYNEQFF.

In this sample, this clonotype turned up once. The chain's CDR3 is CATSEGRATHRTYTGELFF. The CDR3 DNA reads TGTGCCACCAGTGAGGGACGGGCAACACACCGGACATACACCGGGGAGCTGTTTTTT. The chain uses TRBV24-1 and TRBJ2-2, with D perhaps matching TRBD1 or TRBD2 (5 bases each). The CDR3 covers 19 residues. Trimming took 4 bases from V and 3 from J, leaving 23 bases between them. Germline CDR1 KGHDR, CDR2 SFDVKD.

This clonotype has more than one count but fewer than ten. The chain is built from TRBV5-5 and TRBJ2-2; D is ambiguous. Trimming took off 0 bases at V and 7 bases at J, with 4 bases between the two ends. The CDR3 consists of 12 residues. In germline, CDR1 is SGHKS, CDR2 YYEKEE (reference sequence). DNA for the CDR3: TGTGCCAGCAGCTTGGAGGTCGGGGAGCTGTTTTTT. Translated: CASSLEVGELFF. Full variable domain (rest looked up from reference TRBV5-5 and TRBJ2-2): DAGVTQSPTHLIKTRGQQVTLRCSPISGHKSVSWYQQVLGQGPQFIFQYYEKEERGRGNFPDRFSARQFPNYSSELNVNALLLGDSALYLCASSLEVGELFFGEGSRLTVL.

The chain carries TRBV11-3 and TRBJ2-1, with 8 bases matching TRBD1. The CDR3 loop spans 15 amino acids. The germline V gene encodes CDR1 SGHNT and CDR2 YENEEA. V lost 5 bases and J lost 3; bases outside the gene matches: 6. CDR3 region: CASSRQTGDYNEQFF. CDR3 sequence (DNA): TGTGCCAGCAGCCGACAGACAGGGGACTACAATGAGCAGTTCTTC. Full variable domain (remainder filled in from reference TRBV11-3 and TRBJ2-1): EAGVVQSPRYKIIEKKQPVAFWCNPISGHNTLYWYLQNLGQGPELLIRYENEEAVDDSQLPKDRFSAERLKGVDSTLKIQPAELGDSAVYLCASSRQTGDYNEQFFGPGTRLTVL.

There are a few counts of this clonotype. This chain's CDR3 is CASSFRGMHGYTF. The CDR3 DNA reads TGCGCCAGCAGCTTTCGAGGAATGCACGGCTACACCTTC. The chain recombines TRBV5-1 with TRBJ1-2, with D unresolved. V lost 2 bases and J lost 8, with 13 bases in between. The germline gives CDR1 SGHRS, CDR2 YFSETQ. The CDR3 contains 13 residues.

This clonotype was seen a handful of times. V usage is TRBV4-2 and J usage is TRBJ2-3; D is unresolved. CDR1 and CDR2 (germline): LGHNA, YNFKEQ. V dropped 3 bases and J dropped 0 bases, with 10 bases sitting between them. The CDR3 contains 15 residues. Here the CDR3 DNA reads TGTGCCAGCAGCCATCAGGCGGCAAGCACAGATACGCAGTATTTT. Translation gives CASSHQAASTDTQYF.

The chain uses TRBV6-5 and TRBJ2-1; 7 bases fit TRBD2. The CDR3 contains 15 residues. Germline assignment: CDR1 MNHEY and CDR2 SVGAGI. The V segment lost 5 bases and the J segment 9 bases; nucleotides outside the gene matches: 13. The DNA for the CDR3 is TGTGCCAGCAGTGTTCTTGGGGGGGGGATCCGTGAGCAGTTCTTC. It encodes CASSVLGGGIREQFF.

This clonotype came up a few times. The chain recombines TRBV6-2 or TRBV6-3 with TRBJ1-5; 8 nucleotides match TRBD1. The CDR3 covers 15 residues. Germline values: CDR1 MNHEY, CDR2 SVGEGT. V trimming: 6 bases; J trimming: 6 bases; junction bases outside the gene matches: 10. In DNA form, the CDR3 reads TGTGCCAGCAGAAGATCAGGGGGCAGGGGTCAGCCCCAGCATTTT. This encodes CASRRSGGRGQPQHF.